This record looks at one T cell receptor (beta chain) sequence and its context. The source of the sample is a study of T cell responses to AZD1222 COVID-19 vaccine. Second doses that came at about 4 or about 12 weeks were put together. TCRdb's copy holds only in-frame clones and misses some; the assay was immunoSEQ multiplex PCR. The sample lists 150,000 to 200,000 clones, 90% to 95% seen once, with under 6% in the top ten. This material consisted of peripheral blood, taken 28 days after the second AZD1222 dose. This TCR was recovered from an adult who received the AZD1222 COVID-19 vaccine.

The CDR3 nucleotides are TGTGCCAGCAGTGCCTCAGGGACGGCGATTGGGTACACTGAAGCTTTCTTT. Protein: CASSASGTAIGYTEAFF. The chain carries TRBV2 and TRBJ1-1; TRBD1 might be the D (5 bases). Germline CDR1 SNHLY, CDR2 FYNNEI. The CDR3 has 17 amino acids. V was trimmed by 4 bases and J by 3 bases, leaving 21 bases between them.